These 16 T cell receptor beta chains originate from one sample sequenced in a study of cytomegalovirus exposure and HLA in healthy donors. It was with 60 Vbeta and 13 Jbeta primers that the PCR ran. Some clones are missing from TCRdb's copy, which holds only in-frame ones; the method was immunoSEQ multiplex PCR. Among tens of thousands of clones, roughly 69% were seen once, and the ten largest hold under 8%. The sequenced material came from PBMCs. Source of these receptors: a woman aged 25 to 39 in good health and CMV-seronegative.

The chain combines TRBV19 with TRBJ1-2; a possible D gene is TRBD1 (6 bases). This CDR3 spans 14 amino acids. V lost 8 bases and J 0 bases, leaving 13 bases between the germline ends. Germline V gene lookup returns CDR1 LNHDA and CDR2 SQIVND (reference sequence). The CDR3 loop reads CASARDTANYGYTF. CDR3 sequence (DNA): TGTGCCAGTGCACGGGACACTGCTAACTATGGCTACACCTTC.

The CDR3 sequence is CASSAGTSGHNEQFF. The CDR3 DNA follows: TGTGCCAGCAGCGCCGGGACTAGCGGCCACAATGAGCAGTTCTTC. J is TRBJ2-1 and V is TRBV7-3; TRBD2 matches 11 bases. This CDR3 contains 15 residues. Germline trimming cut 5 bases from V and 5 bases from J; bases unmatched to any gene: 5. Germline CDR1 reads SGHTA; CDR2 reads FQGTGA. Full variable domain (remainder filled in from reference TRBV7-3 and TRBJ2-1): GAGVSQTPSNKVTEKGKYVELRCDPISGHTALYWYRQSLGQGPEFLIYFQGTGAADDSGLPNDRFFAVRPEGSVSTLKIQRTERGDSAVYLCASSAGTSGHNEQFFGPGTRLTVL.

The chain links TRBV27 to TRBJ2-5, with 9 bases lining up with TRBD1. The CDR3 consists of 16 residues. Germline CDR1 reads MNHEY; CDR2 reads SMNVEV (reference sequence). The V gene end was trimmed by 0 bases and the J gene end by 2 bases; junction bases not matched to a gene: 4. The CDR3 is CASSLSRGTGQETQYF. In DNA form, the CDR3 reads TGTGCCAGCAGTTTATCCCGTGGGACAGGGCAAGAGACCCAGTACTTC.

The chain combines TRBV7-9 with TRBJ2-7; D might be TRBD1 (7 bases). The CDR3 covers 13 residues. Per germline, CDR1 SEHNR and CDR2 FQNEAQ (reference sequence). The ends were cut back, 5 bases at V and 5 bases at J, with 13 bases in the middle. CDR3 DNA: TGTGCCAGCAGCCGAGGAGGGGGCGACGAGCAGTACTTC. Protein product: CASSRGGGDEQYF.

The rearrangement uses TRBV10-2 and TRBJ2-7; 9 bases match TRBD2. CDR3 length: 14 amino acids. Losses at the gene ends were 4 bases for V and 3 bases for J; bases not matched to a gene: 4. Per the germline V gene, CDR1 is WSHSY and CDR2 is SAAADI. The CDR3 coding sequence is TGCGCCAGCAGTGCACTAGCGGGTGACTACGAGCAGTACTTC. It specifies CASSALAGDYEQYF.

The J gene is TRBJ1-1, the V gene TRBV28, with 7 nucleotides matching TRBD1. From germline, CDR1 is MDHEN and CDR2 SYDVKM. The trim removed 4 bases at V and 5 bases at J, leaving 10 bases unmatched. The CDR3 is 15 residues long. The CDR3 DNA is TGTGCCAGCAGTTCCCCGTACAGGGGTGGAACTGAAGCTTTCTTT. Its protein is CASSSPYRGGTEAFF.

The V and J genes are TRBV19 and TRBJ1-1; 7 bases fit TRBD1. The CDR3 is 16 residues long. J gave up 1 base and V 6 bases, and 11 bases lay outside the gene matches. From germline, CDR1 is LNHDA and CDR2 SQIVND (reference sequence). The CDR3 spells CASSYLRQGWNTEAFF. In nucleotides, the CDR3 is TGTGCCAGTAGCTATCTTCGACAGGGCTGGAACACTGAAGCTTTCTTT.

This rearrangement joins TRBV6-6 to TRBJ1-2; 7 positions agree with TRBD1. V dropped 6 bases and J dropped 3; count of bases not matched to a gene: 4. This CDR3 region has 13 residues. Per the germline V gene, CDR1 is MNHNY and CDR2 is SVGAGI (reference sequence). CDR3 nucleotide sequence: TGTGCCAGCAGAGACAGGGTGGACTATGGCTACACCTTC. Protein: CASRDRVDYGYTF.

This chain links TRBV28 with TRBJ1-1, with D maybe TRBD1 (6 bases). The CDR3 is 12 amino acids. The germline V and J ends were trimmed by 5 bases and 6 bases, with 10 bases remaining between them. Per the germline V gene, CDR1 is MDHEN and CDR2 is SYDVKM. CDR3 protein: CASSVDRSEAFF. The DNA of the CDR3 is TGTGCCAGCAGTGTTGACAGGTCTGAAGCTTTCTTT.

This clone was detected a few times. The V call is TRBV4-2, the J call TRBJ1-4, with 7 bases aligning to TRBD1. The CDR3 extends over 17 amino acids. Unmatched junction bases numbered 17, after V lost 4 bases and J lost 9 bases. The germline gives CDR1 LGHNA, CDR2 YNFKEQ. In nucleotides, the CDR3 is TGTGCCAGCAGCCCGGGTGGGGGGCAGGGGGGTGTGCAAAAACTGTTTTTT. As protein: CASSPGGGQGGVQKLFF.

The J gene is TRBJ2-2, the V gene TRBV4-1; D is possibly TRBD2 (5 bases). Trimming took off 0 bases at V and 8 bases at J, with 13 bases between the two ends. Germline V gives CDR1 MGHRA, CDR2 YSYEKL. The length of the CDR3 is 15 residues. This chain's CDR3 is CASSQERAERGELFF. CDR3 DNA sequence: TGCGCCAGCAGCCAAGAGAGGGCGGAAAGGGGGGAGCTGTTTTTT.

This clone was seen a few times. The chain recombines TRBV7-9 with TRBJ1-1; no firm D call. Trimming took off 1 base at V and 7 bases at J, with 13 bases between the two ends. There are 14 residues in the CDR3. Germline V gives CDR1 SEHNR, CDR2 FQNEAQ (reference sequence). Here the CDR3 reads CASSLVGRRLEAFF. In DNA, the CDR3 is TGTGCCAGCAGCTTAGTTGGGAGGCGACTTGAAGCTTTCTTT.

The genes are TRBV11-2 and TRBJ2-2; perhaps TRBD1 as D (6 bases). Between the trimmed V and J ends, which lost 1 base and 0 bases, there was a span of 12 bases. Germline loops: CDR1 SGHAT, CDR2 FQNNGV. There are 17 residues in the CDR3. The DNA of the CDR3 is TGTGCCAGCAGCTTAGTCGGGACACTTACGAACACCGGGGAGCTGTTTTTT. As protein: CASSLVGTLTNTGELFF.

The chain couples TRBV7-9 to TRBJ1-3; no firm D call. Trimming removed 0 bases at V and 0 bases at J, with 12 bases between. Germline CDR1 reads SEHNR; CDR2 reads FQNEAQ (reference sequence). The CDR3 loop spans 17 amino acids. The CDR3: CASSLASVTLSGNTIYF. CDR3 coding DNA: TGTGCCAGCAGCTTAGCGTCGGTTACCCTCTCTGGAAACACCATATATTTT.

The chain has TRBV27 and TRBJ2-7, with TRBD2 matching 8 bases. V was pared by 2 bases and J by 1 base, with 1 base of the junction left unmatched. From germline, CDR1 is MNHEY and CDR2 SMNVEV (reference sequence). The CDR3 is 14 amino acids. Here the CDR3 reads CASSLERGSYEQYF. The CDR3 DNA is TGTGCCAGCAGTTTAGAGCGGGGGTCCTACGAGCAGTACTTC.

Turning to this clone: One junction end does not reproduce the germline sequence, and a read error may be involved. The chain carries TRBV14 and TRBJ1-6; 7 bases align to TRBD1. Per the germline V gene, CDR1 is SGHDN and CDR2 is FVKESK. The CDR3 runs 16 residues. The CDR3 sequence is CASTNTGDREISPPHF. The CDR3 nucleotides are TGTGCCAGCACCAATACGGGAGACAGGGAAATTTCACCCCCCCACTTT.